The present T cell receptor beta chain was sequenced within a study of T-cell reconstitution after alpha-beta-depleted transplantation in children. Study findings and constraints: One year post-transplant, T-cell counts and diversity were largely derived from T cells produced anew. Recipient T cells and thymic progenitors that survived were the source of the high TCRbeta diversity seen at day 60 in some patients. Several hundred rapidly expanded clones from non-depleted graft cells reportedly supplied alpha-beta T cells about two months post-transplant.

A library of TCRbeta sequences, prepared with unique molecular identifiers, was generated. Each CDR3 protein gets one entry after TCRdb re-called the PCR reads with MiXCR. The sample includes some 140,000 distinct CDR3 sequences, roughly 10% of them seen just once. Trimming pared 3 bases from V and 4 bases from J, leaving 10 bases between. The CDR3 contains 13 residues. This clonotype was detected many times. Its matching antigen is unknown. Sequenced material: PBMCs, mostly from graft donor cells, taken 180 days after TCRalphabeta/CD19-depleted stem cell transplant. The sequence came from a girl under two years old who had a stem cell transplant for combined immunodeficiency, so the T cells may come from the graft donor. This rearrangement joins TRBV12-3 or TRBV12-4 to TRBJ2-7, with a weak D call TRBD2 (6 bases). The CDR3 DNA follows: TGTGCCAGCAGTTTTCCCGGGAGTTACGAGCAGTACTTC. As protein: CASSFPGSYEQYF.